This entry describes one TCR beta chain. This CDR3 region has 15 residues. CDR1 is SGDLS, CDR2 YYNGEE, per germline. Trimming left V 3 bases short and J 4 bases short, with 16 bases between. The source of the sample is a study of T cell responses to AZD1222 COVID-19 vaccine. The data were produced by immunoSEQ multiplex PCR, yet TCRdb's version contains in-frame clones alone and is incomplete. Here the sample spans 110,000 to 150,000 clones, about 88% being singletons. The clonotype comes from an adult who received the AZD1222 COVID-19 vaccine. J is TRBJ1-2 and V is TRBV9; D may be TRBD1 (6 bases). Sequenced here: peripheral blood, sampled 28 days after the second AZD1222 dose. CDR3 amino acids: CASSGTQGGVYGYTF. In nucleotides, the CDR3 is TGTGCCAGCAGCGGCACACAGGGCGGGGTCTATGGCTACACCTTC.